These T cell receptor beta chains were read from a single sample in a study of blood T cell repertoires in COVID-19. The assay was immunoSEQ multiplex PCR, and TCRdb's table has in-frame clones only and misses some. The profile covers about 250,000 clones, with roughly nine tenths appearing a single time and roughly 3% taken by the ten largest. Specimen: peripheral blood. Receptor source: a man in his late teens or twenties with active or convalescent COVID-19. Both conserved end residues are part of each CDR3. Each record gives: J gene, V gene, clone size, D gene, CDR3 DNA, CDR3 protein. D genes are given only for firm matches. Clone size is shown for a subset of rows, as once, few, many or a class of expanded clone.

J: TRBJ2-6; V: TRBV19; size: few; D: -; DNA: TGTGCCAGTAGAGACAGGATTCGTTCTGGGGCCAACGTCCTGACTTTC; CDR3: CASRDRIRSGANVLTF
J: TRBJ1-1; V: TRBV28; size: -; D: -; DNA: TGTGCCAGCAGTTTATCGGGGGAGGGGGACACTGAAGCTTTCTTT; CDR3: CASSLSGEGDTEAFF
J: TRBJ1-5; V: TRBV6-5; size: few; D: -; DNA: TGTGCCAGCAGTTACAGGGGTAATCAGCCCCAGCATTTT; CDR3: CASSYRGNQPQHF
J: TRBJ1-2; V: TRBV7-2; size: -; D: TRBD1; DNA: TGTGCCAGCACGCCTTCTGGACAGGGCCTTCGTGGCTACACCTTC; CDR3: CASTPSGQGLRGYTF
J: TRBJ2-3; V: TRBV7-2; size: -; D: -; DNA: TGTGCCAGCAGCTTAGGTCGGAGTTCGGCAGATACGCAGTATTTT; CDR3: CASSLGRSSADTQYF
J: TRBJ2-3; V: TRBV19; size: -; D: -; DNA: TGTGCCAGTAGTATCGGGATACGGGGAGATACGCAGTATTTT; CDR3: CASSIGIRGDTQYF
J: TRBJ2-7; V: TRBV18; size: -; D: -; DNA: TGTGCCAGCTCACCACCGAGGTCCTACGAGCAGTACTTC; CDR3: CASSPPRSYEQYF
J: TRBJ1-5; V: TRBV7-8; size: -; D: -; DNA: TGTGCCAGCAGCCCGTCCCAGGGGCAGTTCGGCAATCAGCCCCAGCATTTT; CDR3: CASSPSQGQFGNQPQHF
J: TRBJ2-1; V: TRBV19; size: -; D: -; DNA: TGTGCCAGTAGTATTTGGAGAGAAAATGAGCAGTTCTTC; CDR3: CASSIWRENEQFF
J: TRBJ1-1; V: TRBV29-1; size: -; D: -; DNA: TGCAGCGTATGGACTTTCAACACTGAAGCTTTCTTT; CDR3: CSVWTFNTEAFF
J: TRBJ2-4; V: TRBV7-2; size: -; D: -; DNA: TGTGCCAGCAGCCAAACGACGGGAGAAAACATTCAGTACTTC; CDR3: CASSQTTGENIQYF
J: TRBJ1-2; V: TRBV6-5; size: -; D: -; DNA: TGTGCCAGCAGTTACCTCGGGGGGGGTGGCTATGGCTACACCTTC; CDR3: CASSYLGGGGYGYTF
J: TRBJ1-5; V: TRBV21-1; size: -; D: -; DNA: TGTGCCAGCAGCAAGGGCAGAGCAGTTTATAGCAATCAGCCCCAGCATTTT; CDR3: CASSKGRAVYSNQPQHF
J: TRBJ2-2; V: TRBV30; size: -; D: -; DNA: TGTGCCTGGAGTCTGAGCACCGGGGAGCTGTTTTTT; CDR3: CAWSLSTGELFF
J: TRBJ2-1; V: TRBV27; size: -; D: TRBD2; DNA: TGTGCCAGCACTCTGAGTCCGGGACTAGCGGCGAAGCAGTTCTTC; CDR3: CASTLSPGLAAKQFF
J: TRBJ2-2; V: TRBV5-1; size: -; D: TRBD1; DNA: TGCGCCAGCAGCGGACAGGGGGCGGGCACCGGGGAGCTGTTTTTT; CDR3: CASSGQGAGTGELFF
J: TRBJ1-1; V: TRBV11-2; size: -; D: -; DNA: TGTGCCAGCAGCCTAAAAATGAACACTGAAGCTTTCTTT; CDR3: CASSLKMNTEAFF
J: TRBJ1-2; V: TRBV18; size: -; D: TRBD1; DNA: TGTGCCAGCTCATTGGGACAGCCCGATGGCTACACCTTC; CDR3: CASSLGQPDGYTF
J: TRBJ2-7; V: TRBV5-1; size: few; D: -; DNA: TGCGCCAGCAGCCACCTAGGAGCAACCTACTACGAGCAGTACTTC; CDR3: CASSHLGATYYEQYF
J: TRBJ2-2; V: TRBV11-2; size: once; D: TRBD1; DNA: TGTGCCAGCAGCAAAGAGTTGGGACAGAGCTACACCGGGGAGCTGTTTTTT; CDR3: CASSKELGQSYTGELFF
J: TRBJ1-4; V: TRBV6-2/TRBV6-3; size: -; D: -; DNA: TGTGCCAGCAGTTACTCCGCGGAGGCAACTAATGAAAAACTGTTTTTT; CDR3: CASSYSAEATNEKLFF
J: TRBJ1-4; V: TRBV18; size: -; D: TRBD1; DNA: TGTGCCAGCTCACCGGACAGGGGGCGGGATGAAAAACTGTTTTTT; CDR3: CASSPDRGRDEKLFF
J: TRBJ1-4; V: TRBV2; size: -; D: TRBD1; DNA: TGTGCCAGCAGTGCCCTGACAGGGAGGCGTGAAAAACTGTTTTTT; CDR3: CASSALTGRREKLFF
J: TRBJ1-5; V: TRBV3-1/TRBV3-2; size: once; D: -; DNA: TGTGCCAGCAGCCTTTCTGCCAGGGCCAAAGATCAGCCCCAGCATTTT; CDR3: CASSLSARAKDQPQHF
J: TRBJ1-3; V: TRBV5-1; size: -; D: -; DNA: TGCGCCAGCAGCTTGGAACGAGCCGGTAACACCATATATTTT; CDR3: CASSLERAGNTIYF
J: TRBJ1-1; V: TRBV5-6; size: -; D: -; DNA: TGTGCCAGCAGCTCGTCAGTGAACACTGAAGCTTTCTTT; CDR3: CASSSSVNTEAFF
J: TRBJ1-1; V: TRBV4-3; size: -; D: -; DNA: TGCGCCAGCAGCCAAGATGACAGAACGCCAGGGGCTTTCTTT; CDR3: CASSQDDRTPGAFF
J: TRBJ1-6; V: TRBV28; size: -; D: -; DNA: TGTGCCAGCAGTCCACCTCCGCAGGGTACCTTGGGGTCACCCCTCCACTTT; CDR3: CASSPPPQGTLGSPLHF
J: TRBJ2-1; V: TRBV11-2; size: -; D: TRBD2; DNA: TGTGCCAGCAGCCCTCTCCTAGCGGGGGGTGGCAATGAGCAGTTCTTC; CDR3: CASSPLLAGGGNEQFF
J: TRBJ1-5; V: TRBV24-1; size: -; D: TRBD1; DNA: TGTGCCACCAGTGAGGGGACAGGGGCATATCAGCCCCAGCATTTT; CDR3: CATSEGTGAYQPQHF
J: TRBJ1-2; V: TRBV2; size: -; D: TRBD1; DNA: TGTGCCAGCAGTAGAGGGGGACAGGGACGGCTTAACTATGGCTACACCTTC; CDR3: CASSRGGQGRLNYGYTF
J: TRBJ2-1; V: TRBV12-3/TRBV12-4; size: few; D: -; DNA: TGTGCCAGCAGTTTAGGGCAGGGCTTCGAGCAGTTCTTC; CDR3: CASSLGQGFEQFF
J: TRBJ2-1; V: TRBV19; size: -; D: TRBD2; DNA: TGTGCCACAGGACTAGGAAATGAGCAGTTCTTC; CDR3: CATGLGNEQFF
J: TRBJ2-5; V: TRBV7-2; size: once; D: -; DNA: TGTGCCAGCAGCTTAGGCTCCAGGGAAGGGCAAGAGACCCAGTACTTC; CDR3: CASSLGSREGQETQYF
J: TRBJ2-1; V: TRBV7-9; size: once; D: TRBD2; DNA: TGTGCCAGCAGCCGATTGATGGGACTAGCGGGAGACAATGAGCAGTTCTTC; CDR3: CASSRLMGLAGDNEQFF
J: TRBJ1-5; V: TRBV19; size: -; D: TRBD1; DNA: TGTGCCAGCGGCCCTCGGACAGGGTTTCAGCCCCAGCATTTT; CDR3: CASGPRTGFQPQHF
J: TRBJ1-2; V: TRBV30; size: -; D: TRBD1; DNA: TGTGCCTGGAGTGTAGGGGGCAGGTTCTATGGCTACACCTTC; CDR3: CAWSVGGRFYGYTF
J: TRBJ1-6; V: TRBV3-1/TRBV3-2; size: -; D: -; DNA: TGTGCCAGCAGCCAAGTTTTAGTTGAACCTTATTCACCCCTCCACTTT; CDR3: CASSQVLVEPYSPLHF
J: TRBJ1-5; V: TRBV5-1; size: -; D: TRBD1; DNA: TGCGCCAGCAGCTTGGCGAGACAGGGATATCAGCCCCAGCATTTT; CDR3: CASSLARQGYQPQHF
J: TRBJ1-4; V: TRBV18; size: -; D: -; DNA: TGTGCCAGCTCACCACAGCAGGGGTTAAATGAAAAACTGTTTTTT; CDR3: CASSPQQGLNEKLFF
J: TRBJ2-7; V: TRBV3-1/TRBV3-2; size: -; D: TRBD2; DNA: TGTGCCAGCAGCCAAGGTCGACTAGCGGGAGGCGAGCAGTACTTC; CDR3: CASSQGRLAGGEQYF
J: TRBJ2-5; V: TRBV6-2/TRBV6-3; size: -; D: TRBD2; DNA: TGTGCCAGCAGTTGGACTAGCGGGAGTGGGGAGACCCAGTACTTC; CDR3: CASSWTSGSGETQYF
J: TRBJ2-2; V: TRBV28; size: -; D: TRBD2; DNA: TGTGCCACCCTGACTAGCGGGAGACCCGGGGAGCTGTTTTTT; CDR3: CATLTSGRPGELFF
J: TRBJ2-7; V: TRBV10-1; size: -; D: TRBD1; DNA: TGCGCCAGCAGTGAGAGGACAGGGCACGAGCAGTACTTC; CDR3: CASSERTGHEQYF
J: TRBJ2-2; V: TRBV6-6; size: -; D: TRBD1; DNA: TGTGCCAGCAAGGGGGCGAGGGGGCTATTTGGCGGGGAGCTGTTTTTT; CDR3: CASKGARGLFGGELFF